This record looks at one T cell receptor (beta chain) sequence and its context. Antigen: not known. Germline lookup yields CDR1 KGHSH and CDR2 LQKENI. This CDR3 is built from 18 residues. The sample originates from a study of T cells expressing NK-cell markers. Study as a whole: Sequencing of TCR beta repertoires drew on sorted CD3+CD56+NKG2C+, CD3+CD56+NKG2C- and CD3+CD56-NKG2C+ T cells. With respect to HCMV, most of the eight sequenced donors were seropositive, and one was seronegative.

With UMIs, 5'RACE template switching was used to make TCR beta cDNA. TCRdb reprocessed the 5' RACE reads, with one entry per CDR3 protein and no DNA. The sample table includes about 390,000 distinct CDR3 sequences. The study's findings and limits: Once again these clonotypes came out on top in the CD3+CD56-NKG2C+ fraction of several donors.

The sequenced sample consisted of blood T cells: a sorted CD56 or NKG2C T cell subset, CD4+ or CD8+ T cells, or bulk PBMC T cells (not recorded which). The receptor's source is a woman aged 50 to 60 in good health. The V gene is TRBV18, the J gene TRBJ1-5. CDR3 residues: CASSPTAGFIGSNQPQHF.